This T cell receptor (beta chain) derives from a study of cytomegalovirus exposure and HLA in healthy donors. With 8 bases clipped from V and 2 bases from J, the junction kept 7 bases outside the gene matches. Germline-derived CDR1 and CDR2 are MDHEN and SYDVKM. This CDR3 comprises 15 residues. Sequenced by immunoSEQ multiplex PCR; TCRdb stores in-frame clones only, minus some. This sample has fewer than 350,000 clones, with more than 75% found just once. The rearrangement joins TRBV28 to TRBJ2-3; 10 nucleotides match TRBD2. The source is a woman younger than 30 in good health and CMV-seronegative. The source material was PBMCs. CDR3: CASRPSGGLTDTQYF. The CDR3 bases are TGTGCCAGCCGACCTAGCGGGGGCCTCACAGATACGCAGTATTTT.